This TCR beta chain is drawn from a study of read filtering for tumor transcriptome and immune sequencing. Overall study context: Mean patient age was around 66 years, range roughly 40 to 80; around 16 male, around 14 female. Fewer than ten patients were R-ISS I, approximately 15 were R-ISS II, over 5 were R-ISS III.

General observations from the study: Single-read clonotypes: about 82% of IR-seq clonotypes (approximately 3.7% of reads), about 75% of RNA-seq clonotypes (around 45% of reads). Without single-read clonotypes, shared clonotype proportions correlated more between IR-seq and RNA-seq.

Molecular barcoded adaptors covering alpha/delta and beta/gamma chains were used on 400 ng RNA. In TCRdb, the reads were re-called with MiXCR into one record per CDR3 protein. Of approximately 62,000 distinct CDR3 sequences listed, around 19% are singletons. As concerns this clonotype: Its target is not known.

The V end lost 4 bases, the J end lost 4 bases, and 14 bases lay between the germline ends. Germline lookup yields CDR1 SGHNT and CDR2 YYREEE (reference sequence). There are 14 residues in the CDR3. The V and J genes are TRBV5-4 and TRBJ2-5; D gene ambiguous. This clonotype was sampled from a donor aged 40 or over with multiple myeloma. The sample consisted of a population of CD138-negative cells sorted from bone marrow. Here the CDR3 DNA reads TGTGCCAGCAGCCCCGGGCCGGCTCTAGAGACCCAGTACTTC. This codes for CASSPGPALETQYF. Full variable domain (remainder filled in from reference TRBV5-4 and TRBJ2-5): ETGVTQSPTHLIKTRGQQVTLRCSSQSGHNTVSWYQQALGQGPQFIFQYYREEENGRGNFPPRFSGLQFPNYSSELNVNALELDDSALYLCASSPGPALETQYFGPGTRLLVL.